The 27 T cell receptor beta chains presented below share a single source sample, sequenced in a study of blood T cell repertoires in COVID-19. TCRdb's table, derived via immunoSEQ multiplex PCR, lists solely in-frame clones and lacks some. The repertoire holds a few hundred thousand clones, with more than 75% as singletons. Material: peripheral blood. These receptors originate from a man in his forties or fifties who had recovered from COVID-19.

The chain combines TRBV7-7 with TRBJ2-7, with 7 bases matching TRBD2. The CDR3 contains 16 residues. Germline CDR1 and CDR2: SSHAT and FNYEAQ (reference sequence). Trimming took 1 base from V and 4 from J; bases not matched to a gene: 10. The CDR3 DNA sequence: TGTGCCAGCAGCTTAGATAGGGAGGGGCAGGAGTACGAGCAGTACTTC. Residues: CASSLDREGQEYEQYF.

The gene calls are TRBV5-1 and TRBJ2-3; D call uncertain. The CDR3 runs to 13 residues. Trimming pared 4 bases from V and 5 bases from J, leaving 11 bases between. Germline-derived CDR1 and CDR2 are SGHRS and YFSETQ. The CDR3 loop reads CASSLGAGDTQYF. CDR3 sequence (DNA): TGCGCCAGCAGCCTTGGAGCCGGAGATACGCAGTATTTT.

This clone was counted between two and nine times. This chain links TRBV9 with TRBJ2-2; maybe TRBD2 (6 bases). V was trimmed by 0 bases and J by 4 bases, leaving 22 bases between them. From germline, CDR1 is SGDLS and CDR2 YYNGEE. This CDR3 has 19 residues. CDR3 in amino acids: CASSVEGQAESGGTGELFF. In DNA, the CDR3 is TGTGCCAGCAGCGTAGAAGGACAAGCTGAGTCCGGGGGCACCGGGGAGCTGTTTTTT. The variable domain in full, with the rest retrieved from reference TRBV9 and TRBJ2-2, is DSGVTQTPKHLITATGQRVTLRCSPRSGDLSVYWYQQSLDQGLQFLIQYYNGEERAKGNILERFSAQQFPDLHSELNLSSLELGDSALYFCASSVEGQAESGGTGELFFGEGSRLTVL.

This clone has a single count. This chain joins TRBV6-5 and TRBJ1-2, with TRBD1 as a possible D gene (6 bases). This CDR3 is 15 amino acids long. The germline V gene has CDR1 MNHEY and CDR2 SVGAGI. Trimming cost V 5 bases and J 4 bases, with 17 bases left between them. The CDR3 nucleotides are TGTGCCAGCAGTCACCGACAGGAGGCCAGCTATGGCTACACCTTC. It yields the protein CASSHRQEASYGYTF.

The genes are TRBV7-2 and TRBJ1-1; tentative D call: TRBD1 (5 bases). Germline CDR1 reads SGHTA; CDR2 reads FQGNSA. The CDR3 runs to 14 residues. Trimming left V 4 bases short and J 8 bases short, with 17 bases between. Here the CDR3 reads CASSSSGGRGEAFF. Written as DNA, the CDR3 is TGTGCCAGCAGCTCGAGCGGGGGACGAGGAGAAGCTTTCTTT.

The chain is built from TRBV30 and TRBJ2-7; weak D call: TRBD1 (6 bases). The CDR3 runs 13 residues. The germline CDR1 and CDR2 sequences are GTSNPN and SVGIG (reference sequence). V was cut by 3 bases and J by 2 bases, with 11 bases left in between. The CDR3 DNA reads TGTGCCTGGAGGACAGGACTCACCTACGAGCAGTACTTC. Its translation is CAWRTGLTYEQYF.

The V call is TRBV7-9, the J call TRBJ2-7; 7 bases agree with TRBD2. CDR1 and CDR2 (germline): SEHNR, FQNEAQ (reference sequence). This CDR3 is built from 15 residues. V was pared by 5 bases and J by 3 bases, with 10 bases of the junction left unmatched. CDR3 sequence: CASSPNPSGNYEQYF. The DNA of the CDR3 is TGTGCCAGCAGCCCGAACCCTAGCGGCAACTACGAGCAGTACTTC.

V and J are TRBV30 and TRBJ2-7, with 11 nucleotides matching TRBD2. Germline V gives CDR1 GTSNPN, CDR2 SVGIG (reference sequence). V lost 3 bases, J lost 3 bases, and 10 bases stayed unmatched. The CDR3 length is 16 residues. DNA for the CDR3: TGTGCCTGGAGAGTTCCTACTAGCGGGAGTCTCTACGAGCAGTACTTC. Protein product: CAWRVPTSGSLYEQYF.

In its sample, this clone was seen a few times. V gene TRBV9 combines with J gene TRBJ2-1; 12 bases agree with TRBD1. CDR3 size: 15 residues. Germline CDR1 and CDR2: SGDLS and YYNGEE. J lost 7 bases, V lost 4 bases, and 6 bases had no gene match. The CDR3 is CASSLGQGAYNEQFF. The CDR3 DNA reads TGTGCCAGCAGCCTGGGACAGGGGGCTTATAATGAGCAGTTCTTC.

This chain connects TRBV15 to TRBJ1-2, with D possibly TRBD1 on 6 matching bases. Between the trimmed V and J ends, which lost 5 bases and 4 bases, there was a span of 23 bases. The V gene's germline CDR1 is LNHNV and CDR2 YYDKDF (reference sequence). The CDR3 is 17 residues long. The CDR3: CATSGGHQTRGSYGYTF. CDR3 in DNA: TGTGCCACCAGCGGGGGACATCAAACCAGGGGTAGCTATGGCTACACCTTC.

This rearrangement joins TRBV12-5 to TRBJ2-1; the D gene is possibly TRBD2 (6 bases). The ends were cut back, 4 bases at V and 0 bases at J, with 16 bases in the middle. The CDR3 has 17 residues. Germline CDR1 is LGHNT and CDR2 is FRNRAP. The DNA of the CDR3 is TGTGCTAGTGGTTCCCCCCTAGCGTCCAGCTCCTACAATGAGCAGTTCTTC. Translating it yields CASGSPLASSSYNEQFF.

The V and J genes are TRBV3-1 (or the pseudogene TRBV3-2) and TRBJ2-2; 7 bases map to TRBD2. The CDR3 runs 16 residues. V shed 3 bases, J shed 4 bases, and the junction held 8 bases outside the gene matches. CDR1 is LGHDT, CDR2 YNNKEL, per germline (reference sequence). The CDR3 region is CASSQLGGSGTGELFF. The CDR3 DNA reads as TGTGCCAGCAGCCAGTTGGGCGGGAGTGGCACCGGGGAGCTGTTTTTT.

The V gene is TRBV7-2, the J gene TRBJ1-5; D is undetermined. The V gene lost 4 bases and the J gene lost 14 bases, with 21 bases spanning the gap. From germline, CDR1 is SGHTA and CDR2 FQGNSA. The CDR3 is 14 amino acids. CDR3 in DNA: TGTGCCAGCAGCTCCGGCGGCTATAGCGCGTTGGAGCATTTT. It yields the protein CASSSGGYSALEHF.

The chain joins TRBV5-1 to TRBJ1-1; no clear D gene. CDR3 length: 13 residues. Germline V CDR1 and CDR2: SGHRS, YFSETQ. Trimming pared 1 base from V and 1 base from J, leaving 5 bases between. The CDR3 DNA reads TGCGCCAGCAGCTTGTGGCAGAACACTGAAGCTTTCTTT. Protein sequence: CASSLWQNTEAFF.

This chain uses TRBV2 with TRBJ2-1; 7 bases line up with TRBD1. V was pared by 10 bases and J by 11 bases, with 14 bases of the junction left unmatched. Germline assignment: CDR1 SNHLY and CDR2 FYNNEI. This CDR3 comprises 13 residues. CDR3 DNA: TGTGCCACCAGAGTTACAGGGGTCGGGCAGCAGTTCTTC. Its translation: CATRVTGVGQQFF.

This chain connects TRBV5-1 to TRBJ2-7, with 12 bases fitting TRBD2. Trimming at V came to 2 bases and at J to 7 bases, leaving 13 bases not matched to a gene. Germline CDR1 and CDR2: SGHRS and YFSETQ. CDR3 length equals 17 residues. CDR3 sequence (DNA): TGCGCCAGCAGCTTAAGACTAGCGGGAGCCAATGTAGGAGAGCAGTACTTC. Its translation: CASSLRLAGANVGEQYF. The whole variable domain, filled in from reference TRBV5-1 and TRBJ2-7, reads KAGVTQTPRYLIKTRGQQVTLSCSPISGHRSVSWYQQTPGQGLQFLFEYFSETQRNKGNFPGRFSGRQFSNSRSEMNVSTLELGDSALYLCASSLRLAGANVGEQYFGPGTRLTVT.

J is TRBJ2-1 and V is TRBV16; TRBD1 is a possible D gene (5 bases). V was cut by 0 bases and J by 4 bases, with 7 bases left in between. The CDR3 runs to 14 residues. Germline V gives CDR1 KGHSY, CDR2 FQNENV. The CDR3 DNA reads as TGTGCCAGCAGCCAATCGGGGCAGTACAATGAGCAGTTCTTC. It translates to CASSQSGQYNEQFF.

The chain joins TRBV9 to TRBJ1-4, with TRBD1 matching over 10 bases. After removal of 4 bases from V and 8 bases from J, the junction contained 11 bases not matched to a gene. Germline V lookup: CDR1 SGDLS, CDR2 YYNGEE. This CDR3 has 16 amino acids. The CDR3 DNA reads TGTGCCAGCAGCCTTCGAACCGGGACAGGGGAAGAAAAACTGTTTTTT. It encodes CASSLRTGTGEEKLFF.

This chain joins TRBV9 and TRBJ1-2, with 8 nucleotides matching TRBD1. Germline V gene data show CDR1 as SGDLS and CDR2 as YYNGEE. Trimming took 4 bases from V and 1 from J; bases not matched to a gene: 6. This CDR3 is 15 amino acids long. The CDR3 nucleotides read TGTGCCAGCAGCCTGACAGGGGTCAATAACTATGGCTACACCTTC. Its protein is CASSLTGVNNYGYTF.

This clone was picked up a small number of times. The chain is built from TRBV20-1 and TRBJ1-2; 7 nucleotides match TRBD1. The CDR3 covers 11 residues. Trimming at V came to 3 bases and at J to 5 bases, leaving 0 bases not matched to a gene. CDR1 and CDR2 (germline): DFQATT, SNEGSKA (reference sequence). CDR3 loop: CSASRGYGYTF. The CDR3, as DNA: TGCAGTGCTAGCAGGGGGTATGGCTACACCTTC.

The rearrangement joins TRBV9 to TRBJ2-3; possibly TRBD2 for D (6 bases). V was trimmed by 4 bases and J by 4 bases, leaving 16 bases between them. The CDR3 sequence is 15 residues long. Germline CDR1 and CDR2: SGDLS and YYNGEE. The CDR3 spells CASSSRGSTADTQYF. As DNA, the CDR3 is TGTGCCAGCAGCTCCCGGGGGAGTACTGCAGATACGCAGTATTTT.

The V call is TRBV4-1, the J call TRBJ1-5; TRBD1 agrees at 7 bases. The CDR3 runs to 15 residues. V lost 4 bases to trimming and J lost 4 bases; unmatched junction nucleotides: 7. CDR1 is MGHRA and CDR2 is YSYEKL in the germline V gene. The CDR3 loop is CASSLVTGPNQPQHF. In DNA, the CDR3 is TGCGCCAGCAGCCTAGTGACAGGGCCTAATCAGCCCCAGCATTTT.

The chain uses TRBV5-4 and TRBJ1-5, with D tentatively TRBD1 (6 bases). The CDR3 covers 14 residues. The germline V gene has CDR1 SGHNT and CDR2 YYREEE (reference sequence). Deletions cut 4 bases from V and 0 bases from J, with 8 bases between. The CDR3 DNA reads TGTGCCAGCAGCATCAGGGGTAGCAATCAGCCCCAGCATTTT. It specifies CASSIRGSNQPQHF.

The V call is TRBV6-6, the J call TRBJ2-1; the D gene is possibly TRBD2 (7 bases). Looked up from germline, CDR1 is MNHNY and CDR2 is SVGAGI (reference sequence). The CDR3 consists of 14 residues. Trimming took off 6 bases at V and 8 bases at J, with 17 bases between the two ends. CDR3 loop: CASRGRGGAYEQFF. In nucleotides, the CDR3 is TGTGCCAGCAGGGGTAGAGGGGGGGCCTATGAGCAGTTCTTC.

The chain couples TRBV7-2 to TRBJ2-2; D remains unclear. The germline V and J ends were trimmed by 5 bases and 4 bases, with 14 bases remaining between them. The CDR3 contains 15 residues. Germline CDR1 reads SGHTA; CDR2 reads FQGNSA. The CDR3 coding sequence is TGTGCCAGCAGCCCGGTCACGGTTTTCACCGGGGAGCTGTTTTTT. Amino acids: CASSPVTVFTGELFF.

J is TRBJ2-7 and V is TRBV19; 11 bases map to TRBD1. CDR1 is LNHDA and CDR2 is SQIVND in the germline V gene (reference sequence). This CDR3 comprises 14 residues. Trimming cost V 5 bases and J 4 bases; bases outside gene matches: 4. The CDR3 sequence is CASSAGTGGYEQYF. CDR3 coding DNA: TGTGCCAGTAGTGCCGGGACAGGGGGATACGAGCAGTACTTC. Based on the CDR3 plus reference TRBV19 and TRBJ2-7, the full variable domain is DGGITQSPKYLFRKEGQNVTLSCEQNLNHDAMYWYRQDPGQGLRLIYYSQIVNDFQKGDIAEGYSVSREKKESFPLTVTSAQKNPTAFYLCASSAGTGGYEQYFGPGTRLTVT.

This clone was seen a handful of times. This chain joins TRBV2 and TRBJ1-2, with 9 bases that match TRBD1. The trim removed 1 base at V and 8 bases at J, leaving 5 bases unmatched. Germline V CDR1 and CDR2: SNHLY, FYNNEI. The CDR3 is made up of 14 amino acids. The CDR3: CASSEGGQGRGYTF. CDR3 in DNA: TGTGCCAGCAGTGAAGGCGGACAGGGGCGAGGCTACACCTTC.